Sequencing of this T cell receptor beta chain was carried out in a study of identifying expanded T cells in peripheral blood. General observations from the study: Roughly 1.2 clones differed between technical replicates, versus about 16 and 19 over time. Across healthy donors, higher total template counts meant significantly greater approximately 2-week count variance.

Healthy donors had no documented immune events, such as infections, while sampled. Libraries were prepared by immunoSEQ multiplex PCR; TCRdb keeps only in-frame clonotypes and omits some of them. The data contain some 75,000 clones, 85% to 90% of them singletons. V shed 5 bases and J shed 1 base, with 11 bases lying between them. The CDR3 loop spans 14 amino acids. Germline-derived CDR1 and CDR2 are MDHEN and SYDVKM. Worth noting for this clone: Its antigen is as yet unknown.

The gene calls are TRBV28 and TRBJ2-5, with a possible D match to TRBD1 (6 bases). The TCR originated in a person aged 18 to 75 in good health. Sample: blood. The CDR3 DNA reads TGTGCCAGCAGTCCGAGGACAGCCCAAGAGACCCAGTACTTC. Amino acids: CASSPRTAQETQYF.